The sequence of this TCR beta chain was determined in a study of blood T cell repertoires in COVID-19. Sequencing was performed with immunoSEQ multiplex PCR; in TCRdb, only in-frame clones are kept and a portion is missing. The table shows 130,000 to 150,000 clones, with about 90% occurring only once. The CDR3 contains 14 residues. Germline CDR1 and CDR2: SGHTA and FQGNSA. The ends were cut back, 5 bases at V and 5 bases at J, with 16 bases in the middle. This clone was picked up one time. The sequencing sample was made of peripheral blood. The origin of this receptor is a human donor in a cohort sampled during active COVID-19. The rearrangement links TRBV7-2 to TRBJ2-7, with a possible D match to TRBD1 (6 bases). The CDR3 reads CASSPQVRGDEQYF. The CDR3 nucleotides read TGTGCCAGCAGCCCCCAAGTCAGGGGTGACGAGCAGTACTTC.